These 18 T cell receptor beta chains came from one sample sequenced in a study of shared clonotypes between healthy human individuals. Method: immunoSEQ multiplex PCR; TCRdb's copy keeps in-frame clones and lacks some. Altogether approximately 2.5 million clones are present, roughly nine tenths being singletons, with the ten largest covering over 0.12%. The sample was naive CD4+ T cells sorted from blood. Sample subset: CD45RA+ positively selected. These receptors were obtained from a young man in good health.

The CDR3 region has the DNA TGTGCCAGCAGTTACGGGGGGACGGGAAAACTCGAGCAGTACTTC. Residues: CASSYGGTGKLEQYF. The V call is TRBV6-6, the J call TRBJ2-7, with D perhaps matching TRBD2 (6 bases). V dropped 2 bases and J dropped 6 bases, with 17 bases sitting between them. Germline lookup yields CDR1 MNHNY and CDR2 SVGAGI (reference sequence). The CDR3 has 15 residues.

The chain is built from TRBV5-4 and TRBJ2-2, with D possibly being TRBD1 (6 bases). The CDR3 contains 17 residues. Trimming stripped 0 bases from V and 0 bases from J, with 12 bases between. The germline gives CDR1 SGHNT, CDR2 YYREEE (reference sequence). CDR3 coding DNA: TGTGCCAGCAGCTTGGTCGACAGGAGACCGAACACCGGGGAGCTGTTTTTT. This translates into CASSLVDRRPNTGELFF. The full variable domain, with the rest looked up from reference TRBV5-4 and TRBJ2-2, is ETGVTQSPTHLIKTRGQQVTLRCSSQSGHNTVSWYQQALGQGPQFIFQYYREEENGRGNFPPRFSGLQFPNYSSELNVNALELDDSALYLCASSLVDRRPNTGELFFGEGSRLTVL.

The gene calls are TRBV19 and TRBJ2-5; D ambiguous. The CDR3 covers 13 residues. CDR1 and CDR2 (germline): LNHDA, SQIVND (reference sequence). The V gene lost 4 bases and the J gene lost 2 bases, with 8 bases spanning the gap. The CDR3 loop is CASSTISQETQYF. For the CDR3, the DNA is TGTGCCAGTAGTACTATCAGTCAAGAGACCCAGTACTTC.

This sequence joins TRBV5-1 and TRBJ2-5; 9 nucleotides match TRBD2. Germline V CDR1 and CDR2: SGHRS, YFSETQ. Trimming cost V 2 bases and J 2 bases; bases outside gene matches: 4. The CDR3 covers 15 residues. The CDR3 here is CASSFIAGEQETQYF. As DNA, the CDR3 is TGCGCCAGCAGCTTTATAGCGGGGGAGCAAGAGACCCAGTACTTC.

This chain connects TRBV6-1 to TRBJ2-4; no definite D call. The V gene's germline CDR1 is MNHNS and CDR2 SASEGT. The CDR3 runs 14 residues. V gave up 6 bases and J gave up 0 bases, with 9 bases separating them. CDR3 nucleotides: TGTGCCAGCAGCTCCAAAGAAGCCAAAAACATTCAGTACTTC. This gives the protein CASSSKEAKNIQYF.

A few counts support this clone. The chain links TRBV10-3 to TRBJ1-2; perhaps TRBD1 as D (6 bases). This CDR3 has 11 residues. Germline V CDR1 and CDR2: ENHRY, SYGVKD. V lost 10 bases, J lost 6 bases, and 12 bases lay in between. CDR3 DNA sequence: TGTGCCACCCACAGGGCTGATGGCTACACCTTC. Translated: CATHRADGYTF.

This chain connects TRBV5-5 to TRBJ1-2; maybe TRBD1 (5 bases). CDR3 length: 15 amino acids. The V gene lost 1 base and the J gene lost 1 base, with 11 bases spanning the gap. Per germline, CDR1 SGHKS and CDR2 YYEKEE (reference sequence). CDR3 nucleotides: TGTGCCAGCAGCTTGTTGGACAAAAGTAACTATGGCTACACCTTC. It codes for CASSLLDKSNYGYTF.

J is TRBJ2-2 and V is TRBV10-3, with D possibly TRBD2 on 5 matching bases. This CDR3 contains 11 residues. Germline CDR1 reads ENHRY; CDR2 reads SYGVKD. The V and J ends lost 9 bases and 7 bases respectively, with 9 bases between them. The CDR3 spells CAIVSGGELFF. CDR3 DNA sequence: TGTGCCATTGTAAGCGGCGGGGAGCTGTTTTTT.

The rearrangement joins TRBV6-5 to TRBJ1-6; D remains ambiguous. The CDR3 covers 16 residues. The V gene's germline CDR1 is MNHEY and CDR2 SVGAGI. V lost 0 bases, J lost 10 bases, and 16 bases lay in between. The CDR3: CASSYSIEQRRSPLHF. The DNA of the CDR3 is TGTGCCAGCAGTTACTCGATAGAGCAGCGGAGATCACCCCTCCACTTT.

The J gene is TRBJ1-1, the V gene TRBV2, with 7 bases lining up with TRBD1. The CDR3 loop spans 14 amino acids. CDR1 and CDR2 from the germline V gene are SNHLY and FYNNEI. The trim removed 6 bases at V and 1 base at J, leaving 5 bases unmatched. This chain's CDR3 is CASRGDRTNTEAFF. The CDR3 DNA sequence: TGTGCCAGCAGGGGGGACAGAACGAACACTGAAGCTTTCTTT.

The V and J genes are TRBV4-1 and TRBJ2-5, with unresolved D. The V and J ends lost 0 bases and 5 bases respectively, with 7 bases between them. The germline V gene has CDR1 MGHRA and CDR2 YSYEKL. CDR3 length: 13 amino acids. CDR3 bases: TGCGCCAGCAGCCAAGACACGAGGGAGACCCAGTACTTC. Its protein product is CASSQDTRETQYF.

The V and J genes are TRBV13 and TRBJ2-2; 8 bases fit TRBD1. Germline values: CDR1 PRHDT, CDR2 FYEKMQ (reference sequence). Unmatched junction bases numbered 7, after V lost 5 bases and J lost 2 bases. This CDR3 spans 16 amino acids. CDR3 nucleotide sequence: TGTGCCAGCAGCGCAAGGACAGGGTTCAACACCGGGGAGCTGTTTTTT. Protein sequence: CASSARTGFNTGELFF.

Remarks on this clone: Other nucleotide sequences from this sample produce the same CDR3. The V call is TRBV6-6, the J call TRBJ2-7; no reliable D call. Trimming shortened V by 0 bases and J by 4 bases, and 10 bases separated the two germline ends. Per germline, CDR1 MNHNY and CDR2 SVGAGI (reference sequence). The CDR3 has 14 residues. The chain's CDR3 is CASSYSGGGYEQYF. DNA for the CDR3: TGTGCCAGCAGTTACTCTGGCGGTGGATACGAGCAGTACTTC.

The rearrangement uses TRBV29-1 and TRBJ1-1; D is unclear. Germline values: CDR1 SQVTM, CDR2 ANQGSEA. The CDR3 has 11 residues. V was shortened by 1 base and J by 5 bases, with 5 bases between the two germline ends. The CDR3 spells CSVEAGTEAFF. DNA of the CDR3: TGCAGCGTTGAAGCAGGAACTGAAGCTTTCTTT.

This rearrangement joins TRBV5-4 to TRBJ2-2; TRBD2 might be the D (6 bases). Germline V lookup: CDR1 SGHNT, CDR2 YYREEE (reference sequence). V gave up 0 bases and J gave up 0 bases, with 9 bases separating them. The CDR3 runs to 16 residues. The CDR3 here is CASSLEPGANTGELFF. The CDR3 DNA reads as TGTGCCAGCAGCTTGGAGCCGGGGGCGAACACCGGGGAGCTGTTTTTT.

This clone occurred once. The chain joins TRBV6-6 to TRBJ2-2; the D gene is possibly TRBD2 (6 bases). Looked up from germline, CDR1 is MNHNY and CDR2 is SVGAGI (reference sequence). The CDR3 runs 14 residues. The ends were cut back, 6 bases at V and 0 bases at J, with 8 bases in the middle. CDR3 DNA: TGTGCCAGCAGAATAGCGGCGAACACCGGGGAGCTGTTTTTT. Translating gives CASRIAANTGELFF.

For this clone: Other DNA sequences of this sample code for an identical CDR3. This chain connects TRBV19 to TRBJ1-3; 8 bases map to TRBD1. The CDR3 has 13 amino acids. Germline CDR1 reads LNHDA; CDR2 reads SQIVND (reference sequence). V lost 6 bases and J lost 4; bases outside the gene matches: 2. The CDR3 is CASRGQGGNTIYF. For the CDR3, the DNA is TGTGCCAGTAGAGGACAGGGCGGAAACACCATATATTTT. The variable domain in full, completed from reference TRBV19 and TRBJ1-3, reads DGGITQSPKYLFRKEGQNVTLSCEQNLNHDAMYWYRQDPGQGLRLIYYSQIVNDFQKGDIAEGYSVSREKKESFPLTVTSAQKNPTAFYLCASRGQGGNTIYFGEGSWLTVV.

The rearrangement uses TRBV4-2 and TRBJ2-3, with 11 bases matching TRBD1. Germline CDR1 and CDR2: LGHNA and YNFKEQ. The CDR3 covers 16 residues. Trimming at V came to 2 bases and at J to 4 bases, leaving 5 bases not matched to a gene. This CDR3 reads CASSQPGQGAADTQYF. In DNA, the CDR3 is TGTGCCAGCAGCCAACCAGGACAGGGGGCTGCAGATACGCAGTATTTT.